This T cell receptor (beta chain) emerged from a study of blood T cell repertoires in COVID-19. Study-wide context: Donors in the United States, Italy and Spain gave samples during acute or convalescent COVID-19. PBMCs, B-cell-depleted T cells, or T cells provided the cDNA or gDNA that made up the material.

The protocol was immunoSEQ multiplex PCR, while the TCRdb copy is restricted to in-frame clones and leaves out a portion. The data contain about 160,000 clones, roughly 93% of them singletons. CDR1 LNHDA and CDR2 SQIVND come from the germline V gene (reference sequence). With V trimmed by 5 bases and J by 8 bases, 5 bases remained unmatched. This CDR3 is built from 13 residues. The source is a man between 18 and 35 years old with acute or convalescent COVID-19. J is TRBJ2-4 and V is TRBV19; 8 bases match TRBD1. Material: peripheral blood. CDR3 nucleotide sequence: TGTGCCAGTAGTTCAGGGGGCGCGGACATTCAGTACTTC. Encoded protein: CASSSGGADIQYF.